These 30 T cell receptor beta chains came from one sample sequenced in a study of T-cell memory formation after mild COVID-19. From the 5' RACE reads, TCRdb called clonotypes with MiXCR, one entry per CDR3 protein. The sample has about 320,000 distinct CDR3 sequences, approximately 15% seen once. Sequencing input: PBMCs or a T cell subset sorted from them (not recorded which). These receptors all stem from a man younger than 30 who had mild COVID-19 (a few samples of this study predate the infection). Cell type and time point are not known.

The chain is built from TRBV3-1 and TRBJ2-3; D might be TRBD1 (5 bases). The V end lost 4 bases, the J end lost 3 bases, and 11 bases lay between the germline ends. CDR3 length: 14 amino acids. Germline lookup yields CDR1 LGHDT and CDR2 YNNKEL (reference sequence). CDR3 DNA: TGTGCCAGCAGCCGTGGCAGGGATACAGATACGCAGTATTTT. It translates to CASSRGRDTDTQYF.

The sample holds many counts of this clonotype. The CDR3 DNA sequence: TGTGCCAGCAGTTACCCCCGAGAGGGGGGGAGCACAGATACGCAGTATTTT. Translated, it gives CASSYPREGGSTDTQYF. The chain recombines TRBV6-6 with TRBJ2-3; a weak D match, TRBD2 (7 bases). Germline values: CDR1 MNHNY, CDR2 SVGAGI (reference sequence). Trimming removed 2 bases from V and 0 bases from J, with 15 bases in between. The CDR3 spans 17 residues.

A few counts support this clonotype. The J gene is TRBJ2-5, the V gene TRBV14, with a weak D call TRBD1 (6 bases). Looked up from germline, CDR1 is SGHDN and CDR2 is FVKESK. This CDR3 comprises 16 residues. Trimming took off 0 bases at V and 2 bases at J, with 13 bases between the two ends. The CDR3 DNA reads TGTGCCAGCAGCCAAGACCACAACAGGGCTCAAGAGACCCAGTACTTC. Its translation is CASSQDHNRAQETQYF.

The chain links TRBV6-2 or TRBV6-3 to TRBJ2-7, with D perhaps given as TRBD1 or TRBD2 (5 bases each). With 5 bases removed from V and 6 bases from J, the gap between germline ends came to 20 bases. Germline V gene data show CDR1 as MNHEY and CDR2 as SVGEGT. The CDR3 extends over 15 amino acids. The CDR3 loop is CASSRLPRGPIEQYF. CDR3 bases: TGTGCCAGCAGTCGACTACCCCGGGGCCCTATCGAGCAGTACTTC.

This clonotype was detected only a few times. CDR3 DNA: TGTGCCATCAGTGAGTCGGCAGACCAAGGGGATCAGCCCCAGCATTTT. Translated, it gives CAISESADQGDQPQHF. The V call is TRBV10-3, the J call TRBJ1-5, with D maybe TRBD1 (5 bases). CDR1 ENHRY and CDR2 SYGVKD come from the germline V gene. V was shortened by 0 bases and J by 5 bases, with 14 bases between the two germline ends. The CDR3 is 16 amino acids.

This clonotype was seen at least ten times. CDR3 sequence reads: CASSLVNYGYTF. The CDR3 DNA sequence: TGTGCCAGCAGCCTAGTAAACTATGGCTACACCTTC. The chain uses TRBV12-3 or TRBV12-4 and TRBJ1-2; D not certain. The CDR3 consists of 12 residues. V lost 6 bases, J lost 2 bases, and 7 bases lay in between.

This clonotype came up a few times. The rearrangement links TRBV6-2 or TRBV6-3 to TRBJ2-3; D not resolved. Trimming left V 6 bases short and J 2 bases short, with 12 bases between. Germline lookup yields CDR1 MNHEY and CDR2 SVGEGT. This CDR3 contains 14 residues. CDR3 coding DNA: TGTGCCAGCAGAAGCCGCCCCACCACAGATACGCAGTATTTT. This gives the protein CASRSRPTTDTQYF.

This clonotype showed up just a few times. The chain uses TRBV20-1 and TRBJ2-3; 10 bases match TRBD2. Trimming removed 6 bases from V and 2 bases from J; junction bases left unmatched: 5. CDR1 is DFQATT and CDR2 is SNEGSKA in the germline V gene (reference sequence). This CDR3 spans 14 amino acids. CDR3 DNA sequence: TGCAGTGCAATAGCGGGGGGTAACACAGATACGCAGTATTTT. Its translation: CSAIAGGNTDTQYF.

This clonotype was seen more than once but under ten times. The rearrangement links TRBV18 to TRBJ2-7; TRBD2 matches at 13 bases. The CDR3 loop spans 15 amino acids. Germline V gene lookup returns CDR1 KGHSH and CDR2 LQKENI. J was trimmed by 4 bases and V by 3 bases; bases with no gene match: 3. The DNA for the CDR3 is TGTGCCAGCTCACCTCTGACTAGCGGGGGGTACGAGCAGTACTTC. Protein: CASSPLTSGGYEQYF.

This clonotype was picked up a small number of times. The V call is TRBV27, the J call TRBJ1-5, with D tentatively TRBD1 (5 bases). Germline assignment: CDR1 MNHEY and CDR2 SMNVEV (reference sequence). This CDR3 is 17 amino acids long. With 6 bases removed from V and 5 bases from J, the gap between germline ends came to 23 bases. CDR3 loop: CASRGGFLRGNHQPQHF. The CDR3 bases are TGTGCCAGCAGGGGGGGGTTCCTACGGGGAAATCATCAGCCCCAGCATTTT.

The gene calls are TRBV7-9 and TRBJ1-1; no definite D call. Germline assignment: CDR1 SEHNR and CDR2 FQNEAQ (reference sequence). This CDR3 is 13 amino acids long. Trimming removed 4 bases at V and 0 bases at J, with 6 bases between. Here the CDR3 DNA reads TGTGCCAGCAGCTATCAGTTGAACACTGAAGCTTTCTTT. Translation: CASSYQLNTEAFF.

This chain connects TRBV7-2 to TRBJ2-2; D is possibly TRBD2 (7 bases). The germline gives CDR1 SGHTA, CDR2 FQGNSA. The V end lost 5 bases, the J end lost 2 bases, and 15 bases lay between the germline ends. The CDR3 has 16 amino acids. CDR3 loop: CASSPWGGQNTGELFF. DNA of the CDR3: TGTGCCAGCAGCCCCTGGGGGGGACAAAACACCGGGGAGCTGTTTTTT.

V is TRBV7-6 and J is TRBJ2-3, with a possible D match to TRBD1 (7 bases). The CDR3 is 16 amino acids. The germline CDR1 and CDR2 sequences are SGHVS and FNYEAQ. V gave up 4 bases and J gave up 4 bases, with 18 bases separating them. The CDR3 bases are TGTGCCAGCAGCTCCGGGGGCAGGGGGGCCGCAGATACGCAGTATTTT. Translation: CASSSGGRGAADTQYF.

The sample holds a few counts of this clonotype. The rearrangement joins TRBV6-2 or TRBV6-3 to TRBJ1-5, with 7 positions matching TRBD1. Germline V gives CDR1 MNHEY, CDR2 SVGEGT. This CDR3 is 14 amino acids long. Germline trimming cut 5 bases from V and 3 bases from J; bases unmatched to any gene: 4. The CDR3: CASSRGPFNQPQHF. In DNA, the CDR3 is TGTGCCAGCAGTAGGGGGCCTTTCAATCAGCCCCAGCATTTT.

The chain is built from TRBV6-5 and TRBJ2-2; possibly TRBD1 or TRBD2 for D (5 bases each). Germline loops: CDR1 MNHEY, CDR2 SVGAGI. V lost 1 base to trimming and J lost 5 bases, with 11 bases between them. This CDR3 has 15 residues. The chain's CDR3 is CASSYWGIATGELFF. CDR3 coding DNA: TGTGCCAGCAGTTACTGGGGGATTGCAACCGGGGAGCTGTTTTTT.

This chain links TRBV20-1 with TRBJ2-3, with TRBD2 as a possible D gene (7 bases). Trimming took 6 bases from V and 2 from J, leaving 12 bases between them. The CDR3 contains 13 residues. Germline V gives CDR1 DFQATT, CDR2 SNEGSKA (reference sequence). The CDR3 protein is CSAIGGPTDTQYF. CDR3 in DNA: TGCAGTGCAATCGGGGGGCCCACAGATACGCAGTATTTT.

V is TRBV20-1 and J is TRBJ1-1, with no clear D. V shed 5 bases and J shed 1 base, with 8 bases lying between them. CDR3 length equals 12 residues. Looked up from germline, CDR1 is DFQATT and CDR2 is SNEGSKA (reference sequence). The CDR3 DNA follows: TGCAGTGCTCGGAGACAGAACACTGAAGCTTTCTTT. This encodes CSARRQNTEAFF.

In this sample, this clonotype turned up many times. The chain joins TRBV7-2 to TRBJ1-1, with 9 bases fitting TRBD1. With V trimmed by 5 bases and J by 11 bases, 9 bases remained unmatched. CDR3 length equals 13 residues. CDR1 and CDR2 (germline): SGHTA, FQGNSA. CDR3 DNA: TGTGCCAGCAGCCCCCCGGGACAGGGTGAGGCTTTCTTT. Translation gives CASSPPGQGEAFF. The full variable domain, rest sourced from reference TRBV7-2 and TRBJ1-1, is GAGVSQSPSNKVTEKGKDVELRCDPISGHTALYWYRQSLGQGLEFLIYFQGNSAPDKSGLPSDRFSAERTGGSVSTLTIQRTQQEDSAVYLCASSPPGQGEAFFGQGTRLTVV.

The chain links TRBV29-1 to TRBJ2-5; D remains unclear. The CDR3 loop spans 12 amino acids. With 4 bases removed from V and 1 base from J, the gap between germline ends came to 7 bases. CDR1 and CDR2 (germline): SQVTM, ANQGSEA. The CDR3 loop reads CSVGPAQETQYF. The CDR3 coding sequence is TGCAGCGTTGGGCCAGCCCAAGAGACCCAGTACTTC.

The chain uses TRBV12-3 or TRBV12-4 and TRBJ2-7; TRBD2 is a possible D gene (6 bases). This CDR3 contains 15 residues. V was pared by 1 base and J by 4 bases, with 14 bases between. CDR3 coding DNA: TGTGCCAGCAGTTTAGTTATTGGCGGAGGGTACGAGCAGTACTTC. Protein sequence: CASSLVIGGGYEQYF.

The V gene is TRBV13, the J gene TRBJ2-7; D assignment may be TRBD1 or TRBD2 (5 bases each). The germline V and J ends were trimmed by 5 bases and 9 bases, with 17 bases remaining between them. Germline lookup yields CDR1 PRHDT and CDR2 FYEKMQ (reference sequence). CDR3 length: 13 residues. As DNA, the CDR3 is TGTGCCAGCAGCCCCGGGACGGCGGAGTTGCAGTACTTC. Its protein product is CASSPGTAELQYF. Full variable domain (rest looked up from reference TRBV13 and TRBJ2-7): AAGVIQSPRHLIKEKRETATLKCYPIPRHDTVYWYQQGPGQDPQFLISFYEKMQSDKGSIPDRFSAQQFSDYHSELNMSSLELGDSALYFCASSPGTAELQYFGPGTRLTVT.

The J gene is TRBJ2-1, the V gene TRBV9; D ambiguous. Germline assignment: CDR1 SGDLS and CDR2 YYNGEE. The V gene lost 0 bases and the J gene lost 3 bases, with 16 bases spanning the gap. This CDR3 spans 17 amino acids. CDR3 in amino acids: CASSVGLERERYNEQFF. CDR3 nucleotides: TGTGCCAGCAGCGTAGGTCTCGAGCGAGAACGCTACAATGAGCAGTTCTTC.

The CDR3 DNA reads TGTGCCAGCAGGGGGGACCGGGGGTCCCAAGAGACCCAGTACTTC. Amino acid sequence: CASRGDRGSQETQYF. The rearrangement links TRBV5-4 to TRBJ2-5, with a tentative D call TRBD2 (6 bases). This CDR3 is 15 amino acids long. The germline V gene has CDR1 SGHNT and CDR2 YYREEE (reference sequence). V lost 5 bases and J lost 1, with 15 bases in between.

There are a few counts of this clonotype. The genes are TRBV21-1 and TRBJ1-1. TRBV21-1 is labeled a pseudogene. CDR3 length equals 15 residues. The CDR3 region has the DNA TGTGCCAGCAGCAAGGACTGGACGGTGAACACTGAAGCTTTCTTT. This sequence encodes CASSKDWTVNTEAFF.

This clonotype has at least ten counts. The chain combines TRBV5-1 with TRBJ2-7; either TRBD1 or TRBD2 may fit D (6 bases each). CDR1 is SGHRS and CDR2 is YFSETQ in the germline V gene. With 0 bases removed from V and 7 bases from J, the gap between germline ends came to 17 bases. The CDR3 is made up of 15 amino acids. The CDR3 spells CASSLEGEAPREQYF. The CDR3 DNA is TGCGCCAGCAGCTTGGAGGGGGAGGCCCCACGGGAGCAGTACTTC.

There are a few counts of this clonotype. The V call is TRBV7-3, the J call TRBJ2-1; 8 bases line up with TRBD2. The germline V gene encodes CDR1 SGHTA and CDR2 FQGTGA. CDR3 size: 16 residues. Trimming cost V 5 bases and J 7 bases; bases outside gene matches: 13. This CDR3 reads CASSPGVGGGLNEQFF. The CDR3 region has the DNA TGTGCCAGCAGCCCAGGGGTGGGCGGGGGGCTGAATGAGCAGTTCTTC.

This clonotype was seen a handful of times. The chain uses TRBV4-1 and TRBJ2-7; TRBD1 agrees at 8 bases. CDR3 length: 15 residues. With 1 base clipped from V and 2 bases from J, the junction kept 4 bases outside the gene matches. Germline lookup yields CDR1 MGHRA and CDR2 YSYEKL. CDR3 sequence: CASSQVGQATYEQYV. CDR3 nucleotide sequence: TGCGCCAGCAGCCAAGTGGGACAGGCGACCTACGAGCAGTACGTC.

This CDR3 is CASSQEPNLSNTGELFF. The CDR3 DNA sequence: TGTGCCAGCAGCCAAGAGCCTAACCTCTCGAACACCGGGGAGCTGTTTTTT. This chain connects TRBV4-2 to TRBJ2-2; D remains ambiguous. Per the germline V gene, CDR1 is LGHNA and CDR2 is YNFKEQ. This CDR3 has 17 residues. The germline V and J ends were trimmed by 0 bases and 0 bases, with 11 bases remaining between them.

This clonotype was seen more than once but under ten times. This chain connects TRBV12-3 or TRBV12-4 to TRBJ1-1; the D is unclear. The CDR3 loop spans 11 amino acids. V was shortened by 6 bases and J by 5 bases, with 7 bases between the two germline ends. This CDR3 reads CASRITTEAFF. The DNA of the CDR3 is TGTGCCAGCAGGATTACGACTGAAGCTTTCTTT.

This clonotype was observed a handful of times. The chain joins TRBV5-1 to TRBJ2-5; TRBD1 agrees at 8 bases. This CDR3 has 15 residues. Losses at the gene ends were 3 bases for V and 2 bases for J; bases not matched to a gene: 6. Per the germline V gene, CDR1 is SGHRS and CDR2 is YFSETQ. The CDR3 region is CASSSDREPQETQYF. The CDR3 DNA follows: TGCGCCAGCAGCTCGGACAGGGAACCACAAGAGACCCAGTACTTC.